The entry below gives a single TCR beta chain sequence along with its context. This clonotype was observed many times. This clone's antigen is unknown. Within one base of it there is no much larger clone, and no base qualities were kept. Every donor in the study was a healthy Caucasian. The twin cohort consisted of three pairs of female monozygotic twins, all aged about 18 to 29 years. Peripheral blood mononuclear cells were the source from which RNA for the TCR libraries was isolated. From the cysteine up to the phenylalanine, the CDR3 has a length of 13 residues. The sequence is cut down to CDR3 DNA, 39 bases in frame from base 1. V and J are truncated by 6 bases and 1 base respectively, leaving an intervening sequence of 10 bases. Looking up the germline V gene (reference sequence) yields CDR1 SEHNR and CDR2 FQNEAQ. The data derive from a study of identical twins listed by TCRdb under 2016. Regarding the study in general: To test whether fetal clonotypes persist, the study used deep sequencing on TCR alpha and beta repertoires from monozygotic twins, unrelated adults of various ages, and cord blood. To rule out contamination, replicate twin experiments were performed at different times with different library preparation protocols. On the study overall, not on this receptor specifically: Abundant cord blood beta clonotypes had fewer insertions, young adult naive repertoires showed a similar but weaker trend, and memory repertoires showed no such trend. In monozygotic twins, recombination models systematically underestimated out-of-frame TCR alpha sharing, but the models matched the sharing seen between unrelated individuals. Compared with coincidental sharing between unrelated individuals, an excess of low generation-probability sequences was observed among out-of-frame TCR alpha sequences shared between twins. Invariant T cells such as MAIT and iNKT could partly confound zero-insertion analyses, though diverse VJ usage argued against this for most clonotypes. Because the same donors could not be followed over many years, conclusions were based on cross-sectional statistical analysis. In beta out-of-frame sequences, excess twin sharing was weaker, because having fewer shared sequences lowered the signal-to-noise ratio.

Libraries were made using 5' RACE. Sequencing was performed on an Illumina HiSeq 2000. A universal primer binding site was introduced by template switching, and a unique molecular identifier was present in the final cDNA, enabling accurate counting of TCR cDNA molecules. First-strand cDNA for TCR alpha and beta chains was synthesized from specific primers in the conserved constant-segment region. To control for contamination, every cDNA library carried two barcodes: a SMART-Mk sample barcode plus Illumina barcodes. Two successive PCR steps introduced TruSeq adapter sequences along with Illumina sample barcodes. Sequencing of the TCR alpha and beta cDNA libraries was done on the Illumina HiSeq platform using custom primers. The source study handled its data this way. Unique molecular identifiers were extracted from raw reads with MiGEC, and CDR3 positions were determined with MiXCR. For each individual, recombination models were inferred using an EM algorithm with the repgenHMM and IGoR tools. The tcR package in R was used for shared clonotype analysis, with sharing normalized by the product of cloneset sizes. To study raw recombination free of thymic and clonal selection effects, out-of-frame nonproductive sequences were analyzed. TCRdb reworked the public reads: Q25 trimming with fastp, MiXCR clone assembly, productive beta chains retained. Rows are unified per CDR3 protein, each entry keeping the most common DNA and genes. The V and J calls come from TCRdb's annotation, not from the publication. Across this sample there are over 550,000 distinct CDR3 sequences, with around 7.4% seen only once. The leading ten clones occupy 1.6% of the sample.

These data are also associated with another study on yellow fever vaccine responses in identical twins. The second publication reports: According to the authors, in identical twins the way T cells responded to vaccination appeared partly convergent and partly personalized. The study precisely tracked vaccine-responding T cell clones in identical twins.

The specimen was PBMCs. The sequence is built from TRBV7-9 and TRBJ2-7; the D match is possibly TRBD1 or TRBD2, with 5 bases aligned in each. This receptor was obtained from a woman between 18 and 30 years old in good health. CDR3 reads: CASRGDGSYEQYF. The DNA sequence follows: TGTGCCAGCAGGGGGGACGGATCCTACGAGCAGTACTTC. The variable domain in full, with residues beyond the CDR3 obtained from the reference TRBV7-9 and TRBJ2-7 genes, is DTGVSQNPRHKITKRGQNVTFRCDPISEHNRLYWYRQTLGQGPEFLTYFQNEAQLEKSRLLSDRFSAERPKGSFSTLEIQRTEQGDSAMYLCASRGDGSYEQYFGPGTRLTVT.